The 9 T cell receptor beta chains below were found in one sample sequenced in a study of cytomegalovirus exposure and HLA in healthy donors. This PCR relied on a set of 60 Vbeta primers and 13 Jbeta primers. Produced via immunoSEQ multiplex PCR; TCRdb's table is partial and in-frame only. This table has 150,000 to 200,000 clones, nearly 80% appearing once. Sequenced sample: PBMCs. These receptors were taken from a woman in her 30s in good health and CMV-seropositive.

This chain uses TRBV19 with TRBJ2-1; maybe TRBD2 (6 bases). V was trimmed by 7 bases and J by 7 bases, leaving 17 bases between them. This CDR3 is 14 amino acids long. Germline loops: CDR1 LNHDA, CDR2 SQIVND (reference sequence). CDR3 protein: CASTPGGGLNEQFF. In DNA form, the CDR3 reads TGTGCCAGTACCCCTGGGGGAGGTTTGAATGAGCAGTTCTTC. The entire variable domain, with the rest obtained from reference TRBV19 and TRBJ2-1, is as follows: DGGITQSPKYLFRKEGQNVTLSCEQNLNHDAMYWYRQDPGQGLRLIYYSQIVNDFQKGDIAEGYSVSREKKESFPLTVTSAQKNPTAFYLCASTPGGGLNEQFFGPGTRLTVL.

This clone was picked up one time. The CDR3 region is CASSPRTFSTDTQYF. Here the CDR3 DNA reads TGTGCCAGCAGCCCGAGGACATTCTCAACAGATACGCAGTATTTT. The rearrangement links TRBV7-9 to TRBJ2-3; TRBD1 might be the D (5 bases). Per the germline V gene, CDR1 is SEHNR and CDR2 is FQNEAQ (reference sequence). This CDR3 is 15 amino acids long. V dropped 5 bases and J dropped 3 bases, with 15 bases sitting between them. Full variable domain (outside the CDR3, taken from reference TRBV7-9 and TRBJ2-3): DTGVSQNPRHKITKRGQNVTFRCDPISEHNRLYWYRQTLGQGPEFLTYFQNEAQLEKSRLLSDRFSAERPKGSFSTLEIQRTEQGDSAMYLCASSPRTFSTDTQYFGPGTRLTVL.

The chain combines TRBV5-1 with TRBJ1-1, with D possibly TRBD1 on 5 matching bases. V gave up 3 bases and J gave up 11 bases, with 17 bases separating them. CDR1 and CDR2 (germline): SGHRS, YFSETQ. The length of the CDR3 is 13 residues. The CDR3 loop reads CASSSHWGDGAFF. As DNA, the CDR3 is TGCGCCAGCAGCTCGCATTGGGGGGACGGGGCTTTCTTT.

This clone was observed a few times. The chain joins TRBV2 to TRBJ1-6; D is ambiguous. The V end was cut by 8 bases, the J end by 8 bases, with 19 bases between. The V gene's germline CDR1 is SNHLY and CDR2 FYNNEI. This CDR3 contains 15 residues. The CDR3 sequence: CASLPSSVRDSPLHF. The CDR3 DNA follows: TGTGCCAGCCTGCCCTCGTCAGTGAGGGATTCACCCCTCCACTTT.

The rearrangement links TRBV5-1 to TRBJ2-1; maybe TRBD1 (6 bases). The V gene lost 7 bases and the J gene lost 0 bases, with 14 bases spanning the gap. Per germline, CDR1 SGHRS and CDR2 YFSETQ. The CDR3 length is 15 residues. The chain's CDR3 is CASRRQEASYNEQFF. DNA of the CDR3: TGCGCCAGCCGAAGACAGGAGGCCTCCTACAATGAGCAGTTCTTC.

In DNA form, the CDR3 reads TGTGCCAGCAGCCTCCTCGCCCTAGCGGGGGGGAACAATGAGCAGTTCTTC. Translating it yields CASSLLALAGGNNEQFF. V is TRBV7-2 and J is TRBJ2-1; 12 nucleotides agree with TRBD2. Looked up from germline, CDR1 is SGHTA and CDR2 is FQGNSA. Germline trimming cut 5 bases from V and 5 bases from J; bases unmatched to any gene: 10. The CDR3 consists of 17 residues.

In DNA form, the CDR3 reads TGTGCCAGCAGTTTAGGGCAGGTCTACGAGCAGTACTTC. This translates into CASSLGQVYEQYF. The chain has TRBV28 and TRBJ2-7; D is undetermined. Germline CDR1 reads MDHEN; CDR2 reads SYDVKM. The V gene lost 2 bases and the J gene lost 3 bases, with 8 bases spanning the gap. CDR3 length: 13 amino acids. Full variable domain (missing parts from reference TRBV28 and TRBJ2-7): DVKVTQSSRYLVKRTGEKVFLECVQDMDHENMFWYRQDPGLGLRLIYFSYDVKMKEKGDIPEGYSVSREKKERFSLILESASTNQTSMYLCASSLGQVYEQYFGPGTRLTVT.

This clone turned up a few times. The V and J genes are TRBV2 and TRBJ1-4; 7 nucleotides line up with TRBD1. The ends lost 4 bases at V and 7 bases at J; junction bases unmatched: 9. This CDR3 comprises 15 residues. Germline CDR1 SNHLY, CDR2 FYNNEI. CDR3 sequence: CASSVRTGQIEKLFF. CDR3 nucleotide sequence: TGTGCCAGCAGTGTAAGGACAGGCCAAATTGAAAAACTGTTTTTT.

The V call is TRBV5-1, the J call TRBJ2-7, with D perhaps matching TRBD2 (5 bases). CDR1 is SGHRS and CDR2 is YFSETQ in the germline V gene. This CDR3 spans 13 amino acids. V gave up 2 bases and J gave up 2 bases, with 8 bases separating them. The CDR3 protein is CASSFDGTYEQYF. The CDR3 DNA sequence: TGCGCCAGCAGCTTTGACGGGACCTACGAGCAGTACTTC.